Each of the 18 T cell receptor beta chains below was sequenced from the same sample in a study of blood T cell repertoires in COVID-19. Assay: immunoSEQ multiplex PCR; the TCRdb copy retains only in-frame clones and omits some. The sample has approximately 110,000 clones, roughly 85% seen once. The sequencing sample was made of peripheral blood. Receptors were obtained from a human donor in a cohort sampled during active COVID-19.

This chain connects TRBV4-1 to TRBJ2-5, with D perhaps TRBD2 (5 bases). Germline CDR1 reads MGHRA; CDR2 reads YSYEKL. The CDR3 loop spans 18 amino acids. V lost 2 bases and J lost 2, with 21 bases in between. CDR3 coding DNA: TGCGCCAGCAGCCAACCGGGGTGGTCACGGAGCCTTCAAGAGACCCAGTACTTC. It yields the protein CASSQPGWSRSLQETQYF.

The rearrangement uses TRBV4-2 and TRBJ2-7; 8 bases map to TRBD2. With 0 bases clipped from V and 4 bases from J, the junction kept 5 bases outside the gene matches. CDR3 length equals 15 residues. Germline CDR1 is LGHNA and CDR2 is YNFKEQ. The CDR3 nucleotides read TGTGCCAGCAGCCAAGATCTAAGCGGGGGATACGAGCAGTACTTC. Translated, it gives CASSQDLSGGYEQYF.

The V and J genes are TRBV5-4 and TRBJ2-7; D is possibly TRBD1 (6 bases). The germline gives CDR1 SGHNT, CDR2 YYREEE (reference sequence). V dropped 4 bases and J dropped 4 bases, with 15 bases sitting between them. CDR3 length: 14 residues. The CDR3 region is CASSPEAGTYEQYF. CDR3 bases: TGTGCCAGCAGCCCCGAAGCCGGGACATACGAGCAGTACTTC.

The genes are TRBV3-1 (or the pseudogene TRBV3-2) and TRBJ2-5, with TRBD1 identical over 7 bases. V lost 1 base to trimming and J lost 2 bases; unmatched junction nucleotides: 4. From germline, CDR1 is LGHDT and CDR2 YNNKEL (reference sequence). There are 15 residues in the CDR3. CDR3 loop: CASSQGGGLQETQYF. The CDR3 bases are TGTGCCAGCAGCCAAGGAGGGGGCTTACAAGAGACCCAGTACTTC.

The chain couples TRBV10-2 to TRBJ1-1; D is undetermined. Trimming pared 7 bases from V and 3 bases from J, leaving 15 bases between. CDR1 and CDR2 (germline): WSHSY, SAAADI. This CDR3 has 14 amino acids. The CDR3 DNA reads TGCGCCAGCACCCCGGGAACATTCTACACTGAAGCTTTCTTT. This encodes CASTPGTFYTEAFF.

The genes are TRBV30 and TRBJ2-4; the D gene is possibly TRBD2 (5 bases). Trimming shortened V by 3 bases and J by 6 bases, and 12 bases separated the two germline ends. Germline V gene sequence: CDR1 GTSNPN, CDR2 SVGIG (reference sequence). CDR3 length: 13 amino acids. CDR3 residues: CAWSWETGNIQYF. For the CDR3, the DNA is TGTGCCTGGAGCTGGGAGACGGGAAACATTCAGTACTTC.

The CDR3: CASRPMTGITGNTIYF. For the CDR3, the DNA is TGTGCCAGCAGACCCATGACAGGGATCACTGGAAACACCATATATTTT. This chain links TRBV7-8 with TRBJ1-3, with TRBD1 matching over 7 bases. V lost 6 bases, J lost 2 bases, and 10 bases stayed unmatched. CDR1 is SGHVS, CDR2 FQNEAQ, per germline. The CDR3 totals 16 residues.

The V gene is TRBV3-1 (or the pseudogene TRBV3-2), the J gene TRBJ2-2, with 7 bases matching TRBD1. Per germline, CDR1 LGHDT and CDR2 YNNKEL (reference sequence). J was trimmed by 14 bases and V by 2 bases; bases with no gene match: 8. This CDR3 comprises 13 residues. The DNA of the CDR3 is TGTGCCAGCAGCCAAATCTCCCAAGGGGGCCTGTTTTTT. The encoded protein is CASSQISQGGLFF.

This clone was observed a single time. Here the CDR3 reads CASSSPAGKLFF. DNA of the CDR3: TGTGCCAGCAGCTCACCTGCCGGAAAACTGTTTTTT. This chain uses TRBV7-2 with TRBJ1-4; D not certain. Trimming stripped 4 bases from V and 10 bases from J, with 10 bases between. Germline CDR1 SGHTA, CDR2 FQGNSA. CDR3 length equals 12 residues.

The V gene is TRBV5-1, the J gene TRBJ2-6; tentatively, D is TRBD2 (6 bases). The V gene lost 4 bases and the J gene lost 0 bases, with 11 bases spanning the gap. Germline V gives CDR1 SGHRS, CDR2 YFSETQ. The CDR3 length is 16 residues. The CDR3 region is CASSPGEVSGANVLTF. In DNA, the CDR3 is TGCGCCAGCAGCCCCGGGGAGGTCTCTGGGGCCAACGTCCTGACTTTC.

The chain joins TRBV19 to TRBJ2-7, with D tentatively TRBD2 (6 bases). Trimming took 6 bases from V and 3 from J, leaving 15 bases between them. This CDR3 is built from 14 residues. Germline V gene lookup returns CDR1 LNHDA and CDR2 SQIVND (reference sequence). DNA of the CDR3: TGTGCCAGTAGCCCCGCCGGGAGAAGCTACGAGCAGTACTTC. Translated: CASSPAGRSYEQYF.

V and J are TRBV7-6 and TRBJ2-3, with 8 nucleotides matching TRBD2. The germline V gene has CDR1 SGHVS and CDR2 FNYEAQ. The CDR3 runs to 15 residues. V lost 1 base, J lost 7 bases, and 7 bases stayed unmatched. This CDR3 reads CASSLVPSGGNTQYF. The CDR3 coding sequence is TGTGCCAGCAGCTTAGTGCCCAGCGGGGGTAATACGCAGTATTTT.

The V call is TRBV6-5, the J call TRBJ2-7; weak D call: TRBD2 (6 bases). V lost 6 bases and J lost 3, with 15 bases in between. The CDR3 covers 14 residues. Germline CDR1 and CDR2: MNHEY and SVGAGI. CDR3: CASSDGRGDYEQYF. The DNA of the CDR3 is TGTGCCAGCAGCGACGGGCGGGGAGACTACGAGCAGTACTTC.

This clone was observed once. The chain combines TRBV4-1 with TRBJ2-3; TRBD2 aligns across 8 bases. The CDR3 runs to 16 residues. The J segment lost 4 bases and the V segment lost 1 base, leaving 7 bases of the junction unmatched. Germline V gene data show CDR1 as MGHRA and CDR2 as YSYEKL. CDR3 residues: CASSQGSRGGSDTQYF. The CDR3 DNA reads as TGCGCCAGCAGCCAAGGGTCCCGGGGGGGTTCAGATACGCAGTATTTT.

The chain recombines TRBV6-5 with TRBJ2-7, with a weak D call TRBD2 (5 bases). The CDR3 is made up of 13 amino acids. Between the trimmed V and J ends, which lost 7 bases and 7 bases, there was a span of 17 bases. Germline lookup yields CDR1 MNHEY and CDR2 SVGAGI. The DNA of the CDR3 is TGTGCCAGCACCGGACTCGTGAGTGAAGAGCAGTACTTC. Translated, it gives CASTGLVSEEQYF.

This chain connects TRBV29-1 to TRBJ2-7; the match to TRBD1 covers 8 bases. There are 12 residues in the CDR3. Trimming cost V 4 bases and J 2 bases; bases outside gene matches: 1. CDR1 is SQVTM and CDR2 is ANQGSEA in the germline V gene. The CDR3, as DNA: TGCAGCGTTGCAGGGGGCCCCTACGAGCAGTACTTC. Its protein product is CSVAGGPYEQYF.

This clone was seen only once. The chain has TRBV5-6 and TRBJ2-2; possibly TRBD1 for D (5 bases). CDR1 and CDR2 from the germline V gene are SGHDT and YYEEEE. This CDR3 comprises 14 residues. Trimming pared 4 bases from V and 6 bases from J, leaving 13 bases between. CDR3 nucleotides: TGTGCCAGCAGCCGTACGACAGCGTCCGGGGAGCTGTTTTTT. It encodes CASSRTTASGELFF.

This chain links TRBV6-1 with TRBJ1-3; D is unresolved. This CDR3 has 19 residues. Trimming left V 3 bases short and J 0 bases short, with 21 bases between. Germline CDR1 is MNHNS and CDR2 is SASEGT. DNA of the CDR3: TGTGCCAGCAGTGACTTTATGACCCCCAGGTCCGACTCTGGAAACACCATATATTTT. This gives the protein CASSDFMTPRSDSGNTIYF.